This T cell receptor (beta chain) was identified in a study of blood T cell repertoires in COVID-19. The length of the CDR3 is 13 residues. V was clipped by 3 bases and J by 1 base, with 6 bases between them. The germline V gene encodes CDR1 SNHLY and CDR2 FYNNEI. Measured with immunoSEQ multiplex PCR; TCRdb has only the in-frame clones, and not every one. The data show fewer than 80,000 clones, about four fifths seen once. The sequenced sample was peripheral blood. The sequence was collected from a woman over 75 with acute or convalescent COVID-19. The chain links TRBV2 to TRBJ1-1; unclear D gene. CDR3 in DNA: TGTGCCAGCAGTGAGGCGGGGAACACTGAAGCTTTCTTT. Translating it yields CASSEAGNTEAFF.